This TCR beta chain appears in the sequencing data of a study of T-cell memory formation after mild COVID-19. Whole-study context: The study found TCR clusters largely donor specific.

Barcoded TCR alpha and TCR beta cDNA libraries with UMIs came from 5'RACE using constant-segment primers. TCRdb redid the calling of the 5' RACE reads with MiXCR, one entry per CDR3 protein. Of roughly 300,000 distinct CDR3 sequences in the sample, around 8% were seen once. The CDR3 length is 14 residues. Germline V gives CDR1 ENHRY, CDR2 SYGVKD. Trimming took 10 bases from V and 1 from J, leaving 16 bases between them. This clonotype was counted at least ten times. This TCR came from a man younger than 30 who had mild COVID-19 (a few samples of this study predate the infection). Cell type and time point are not known. Sequences were obtained from PBMCs or a T cell subset sorted from them (not recorded which). J is TRBJ2-5 and V is TRBV10-3, with D perhaps given as TRBD1 or TRBD2 (5 bases each). The CDR3 nucleotides read TGTGCCAACTCTCCATCCGGGACCCAAGAGACCCAGTACTTC. Amino acid sequence: CANSPSGTQETQYF.